Given below is one T cell receptor (beta chain) in context. Its antigen remains unknown. The CDR3 consists of 13 residues. These data come from a study of glioma-infiltrating T cells after dendritic cell vaccination. Points from the study as a whole: No direct clonality-survival link was found; a diverse polyclonal response may matter.

Stated time point: after dendritic cell vaccination, including at tumor progression/relapse. Amplification used 60 V beta primers and 13 J beta primers. Clones were read by immunoSEQ multiplex PCR, and TCRdb kept only the in-frame ones, dropping some. The top ten hold approximately 6.6% of the sample, which has almost 90,000 clones, roughly four fifths seen once. The clonotype originates from a human donor with glioblastoma. The chain is built from TRBV21-1 and TRBJ1-5. TRBV21-1 counts as a pseudogene. The sample in question was blood, obtained after dendritic cell vaccination. This CDR3 is CASSLPRRKPQHF. The CDR3 DNA sequence: TGTGCCAGCAGCCTCCCTAGAAGGAAGCCCCAGCATTTT.